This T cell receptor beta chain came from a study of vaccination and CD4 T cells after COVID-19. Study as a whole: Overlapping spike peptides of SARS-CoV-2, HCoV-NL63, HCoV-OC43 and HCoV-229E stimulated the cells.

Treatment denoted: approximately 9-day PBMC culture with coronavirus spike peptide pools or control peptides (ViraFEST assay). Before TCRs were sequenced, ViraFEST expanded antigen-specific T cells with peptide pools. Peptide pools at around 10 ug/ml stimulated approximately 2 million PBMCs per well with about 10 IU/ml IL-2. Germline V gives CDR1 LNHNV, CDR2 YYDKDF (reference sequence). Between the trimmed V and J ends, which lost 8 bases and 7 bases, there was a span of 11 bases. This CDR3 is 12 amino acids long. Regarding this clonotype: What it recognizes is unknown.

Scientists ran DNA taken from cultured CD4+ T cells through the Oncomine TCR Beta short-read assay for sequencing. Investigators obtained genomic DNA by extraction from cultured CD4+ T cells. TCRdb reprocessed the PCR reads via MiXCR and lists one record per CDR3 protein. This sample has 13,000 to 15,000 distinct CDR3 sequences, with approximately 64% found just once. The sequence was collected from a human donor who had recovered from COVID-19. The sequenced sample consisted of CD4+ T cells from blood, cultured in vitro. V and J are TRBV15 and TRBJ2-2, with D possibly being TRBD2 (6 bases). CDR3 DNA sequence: TGTGCCACCGGGACTGCCCACGGGGAGCTGTTTTTT. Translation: CATGTAHGELFF.